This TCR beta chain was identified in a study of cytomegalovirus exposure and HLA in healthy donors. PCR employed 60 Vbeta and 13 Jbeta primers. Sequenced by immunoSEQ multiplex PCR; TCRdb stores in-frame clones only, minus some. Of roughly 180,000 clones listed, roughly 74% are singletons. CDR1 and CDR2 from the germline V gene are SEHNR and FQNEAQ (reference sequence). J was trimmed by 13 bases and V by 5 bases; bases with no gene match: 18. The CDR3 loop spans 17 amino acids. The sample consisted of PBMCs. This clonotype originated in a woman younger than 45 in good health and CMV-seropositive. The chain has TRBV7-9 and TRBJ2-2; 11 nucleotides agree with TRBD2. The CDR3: CASSPQGGLAAPSGLFF. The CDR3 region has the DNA TGTGCCAGCAGCCCACAAGGGGGACTAGCGGCCCCGTCGGGGCTGTTTTTT.